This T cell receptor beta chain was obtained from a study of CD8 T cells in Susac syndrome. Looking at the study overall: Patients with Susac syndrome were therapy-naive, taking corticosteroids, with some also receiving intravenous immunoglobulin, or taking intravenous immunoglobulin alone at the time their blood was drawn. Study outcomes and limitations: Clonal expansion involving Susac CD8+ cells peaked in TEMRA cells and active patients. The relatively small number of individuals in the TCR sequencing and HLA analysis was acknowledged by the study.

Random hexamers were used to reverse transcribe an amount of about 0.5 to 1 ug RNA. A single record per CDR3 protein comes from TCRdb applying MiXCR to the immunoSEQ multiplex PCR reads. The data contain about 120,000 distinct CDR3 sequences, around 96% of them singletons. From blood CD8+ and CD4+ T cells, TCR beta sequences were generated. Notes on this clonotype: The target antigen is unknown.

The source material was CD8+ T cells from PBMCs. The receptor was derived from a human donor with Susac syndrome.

As DNA, the CDR3 is TGTGCCTGGAGTCCAGGGGTTTCCGGCGAGCAGTACTTC. This sequence encodes CAWSPGVSGEQYF. The V call is TRBV30, the J call TRBJ2-7; a possible D gene is TRBD1 (6 bases). The V end lost 2 bases, the J end lost 6 bases, and 14 bases lay between the germline ends. Germline V lookup: CDR1 GTSNPN, CDR2 SVGIG (reference sequence). The CDR3 sequence is 13 residues long.